One and the same sample provided the 9 T cell receptor beta chains below, sequenced in a study of blood T cell repertoires in COVID-19. Measured with immunoSEQ multiplex PCR; TCRdb has only the in-frame clones, and not every one. This table holds roughly 240,000 clones, approximately 89% found once. The sequencing input was PBMCs or T cells enriched from blood (not recorded which). The receptors were sampled from a woman in her forties with acute COVID-19.

This clone was counted once. The chain carries TRBV5-1 and TRBJ2-5, with D perhaps TRBD1 (5 bases). Deletions cut 4 bases from V and 1 base from J, with 14 bases between. Germline lookup yields CDR1 SGHRS and CDR2 YFSETQ. The CDR3 sequence is 15 residues long. CDR3 sequence (DNA): TGCGCCAGCAGCCCCACGAGGCAGGGCCAAGAGACCCAGTACTTC. Its translation: CASSPTRQGQETQYF.

The chain recombines TRBV5-6 with TRBJ1-5, with 8 bases that match TRBD1. This CDR3 region has 15 residues. V lost 4 bases and J lost 3; bases outside the gene matches: 6. Germline values: CDR1 SGHDT, CDR2 YYEEEE. The CDR3 DNA sequence: TGTGCCAGCAGCCACAGGGGGGGACACAATCAGCCCCAGCATTTT. This encodes CASSHRGGHNQPQHF.

The chain carries TRBV6-6 and TRBJ1-1, with TRBD1 as a possible D gene (6 bases). The CDR3 runs to 15 residues. In germline, CDR1 is MNHNY, CDR2 SVGAGI (reference sequence). The V gene lost 5 bases and the J gene lost 4 bases, with 17 bases spanning the gap. This CDR3 is CASSRSRGGSTEAFF. As DNA, the CDR3 is TGTGCCAGCAGTCGTTCCCGGGGGGGCAGCACTGAAGCTTTCTTT.

V usage is TRBV6-5 and J usage is TRBJ1-5, with 8 positions matching TRBD1. V dropped 4 bases and J dropped 2; count of bases not matched to a gene: 7. The CDR3 consists of 16 residues. CDR1 is MNHEY, CDR2 SVGAGI, per germline. In nucleotides, the CDR3 is TGTGCCAGCAGTTTATCGACAGGGGTTGGCAATCAGCCCCAGCATTTT. It translates to CASSLSTGVGNQPQHF.

The chain joins TRBV16 to TRBJ2-1; a possible D gene is TRBD1 (5 bases). The V and J ends lost 0 bases and 12 bases respectively, with 12 bases between them. CDR1 and CDR2 from the germline V gene are KGHSY and FQNENV. CDR3 length equals 13 residues. For the CDR3, the DNA is TGTGCCAGCAGCCAATCCGCCGGTACAGGGCAGTTCTTC. Amino acids: CASSQSAGTGQFF.

There are a few counts of this clone. The V call is TRBV29-1, the J call TRBJ1-2, with a possible D match to TRBD1 (5 bases). CDR3 length equals 13 residues. Germline V lookup: CDR1 SQVTM, CDR2 ANQGSEA. Trimming left V 2 bases short and J 4 bases short, with 11 bases between. The CDR3 spells CSVERGYGYGYTF. The CDR3, as DNA: TGCAGCGTTGAAAGGGGTTATGGCTATGGCTACACCTTC. The full variable domain, with the rest looked up from reference TRBV29-1 and TRBJ1-2, is SAVISQKPSRDICQRGTSLTIQCQVDSQVTMMFWYRQQPGQSLTLIATANQGSEATYESGFVIDKFPISRPNLTFSTLTVSNMSPEDSSIYLCSVERGYGYGYTFGSGTRLTVV.

This rearrangement joins TRBV7-9 to TRBJ2-3; 7 positions match TRBD1. The CDR3 consists of 15 residues. The germline CDR1 and CDR2 sequences are SEHNR and FQNEAQ (reference sequence). V shed 0 bases, J shed 1 base, and the junction held 1 base outside the gene matches. The CDR3 here is CASSLAQGGTDTQYF. The CDR3 bases are TGTGCCAGCAGCTTAGCCCAGGGGGGCACAGATACGCAGTATTTT.

This clone was counted once. The gene calls are TRBV5-1 and TRBJ2-3; 8 nucleotides line up with TRBD1. CDR3 size: 15 residues. V trimming: 1 base; J trimming: 1 base; junction bases outside the gene matches: 2. The V gene's germline CDR1 is SGHRS and CDR2 YFSETQ. DNA for the CDR3: TGCGCCAGCAGCTTGAAGACAGGGGGCACAGATACGCAGTATTTT. Encoded protein: CASSLKTGGTDTQYF.

Of note for this clone: At one end, the junction sequence differs from germline, possibly due to a read error. The rearrangement joins TRBV5-1 to TRBJ2-2; 7 nucleotides line up with TRBD1. The CDR3 loop spans 14 amino acids. Germline-derived CDR1 and CDR2 are SGHRS and YFSETQ. The CDR3 reads CASSPDRNSGELFF. CDR3 DNA: TGCGCCAGCAGCCCGGACAGGAACTCCGGGGAGCTGTTTTTT.